One and the same sample provided the 25 T cell receptor beta chains below, sequenced in a study of cytomegalovirus exposure and HLA in healthy donors. Amplification used 60 Vbeta primers and 13 Jbeta primers. Profiled with immunoSEQ multiplex PCR; TCRdb holds only in-frame clones, not every one. In the table there are about 83,000 clones, about three quarters of which are singletons. The material sequenced was PBMCs. All receptors derive from a man aged 55 to 70 in good health and CMV-seronegative.

The gene calls are TRBV7-6 and TRBJ1-4; 9 nucleotides match TRBD1. In germline, CDR1 is SGHVS, CDR2 FNYEAQ. The CDR3 totals 16 residues. V shed 5 bases, J shed 2 bases, and the junction held 6 bases outside the gene matches. Written as DNA, the CDR3 is TGTGCCAGCAGCCGGGACAGGGCGACGACTAATGAAAAACTGTTTTTT. Its translation is CASSRDRATTNEKLFF.

V and J are TRBV7-9 and TRBJ2-5, with 12 positions matching TRBD2. V lost 5 bases and J lost 11; bases outside the gene matches: 18. The germline V gene has CDR1 SEHNR and CDR2 FQNEAQ (reference sequence). The CDR3 totals 17 residues. CDR3 residues: CASSPRSSSGRAEEQYF. The CDR3 coding sequence is TGTGCCAGCAGCCCACGATCCTCTAGCGGGAGGGCCGAGGAGCAGTACTTC.

J is TRBJ2-7 and V is TRBV29-1, with D possibly being TRBD2 (5 bases). The V gene's germline CDR1 is SQVTM and CDR2 ANQGSEA. The CDR3 contains 13 residues. Trimming removed 3 bases from V and 2 bases from J, with 11 bases in between. CDR3 in DNA: TGCAGCGTTGACCAGACGGGGACCTACGAGCAGTACTTC. It encodes CSVDQTGTYEQYF.

This chain connects TRBV4-1 to TRBJ2-5, with 9 bases fitting TRBD2. Germline V lookup: CDR1 MGHRA, CDR2 YSYEKL. V shed 1 base, J shed 3 bases, and the junction held 3 bases outside the gene matches. CDR3 size: 15 residues. CDR3 region: CASSQVSSGKETQYF. CDR3 sequence (DNA): TGCGCCAGCAGCCAAGTGTCTAGCGGGAAAGAGACCCAGTACTTC.

The chain links TRBV5-5 to TRBJ1-4; D is unresolved. The CDR3 runs to 13 residues. Trimming shortened V by 4 bases and J by 5 bases, and 9 bases separated the two germline ends. The V gene's germline CDR1 is SGHKS and CDR2 YYEKEE (reference sequence). The CDR3 reads CASSPTENEKLFF. CDR3 nucleotides: TGTGCCAGCAGCCCAACAGAGAATGAAAAACTGTTTTTT.

In the case of this clone: A junction end diverges from the germline sequence, so it may reflect a read error. Other nucleotide sequences in the sample specify the same CDR3. The chain carries TRBV5-1 and TRBJ2-1, with TRBD1 identical over 10 bases. Germline assignment: CDR1 SGHRS and CDR2 YFSETQ. CDR3 length: 15 amino acids. CDR3 DNA sequence: TGCGCTAGCAGCTTCGGGACAGGGGTGAATAATGAGCAGTTCTTC. Translating gives CASSFGTGVNNEQFF.

This chain uses TRBV19 with TRBJ2-1; D possibly corresponds to TRBD2 (6 bases). V was shortened by 5 bases and J by 4 bases, with 12 bases between the two germline ends. The length of the CDR3 is 14 residues. Germline V lookup: CDR1 LNHDA, CDR2 SQIVND (reference sequence). The CDR3 DNA sequence: TGTGCCAGTAGTGCGGGATACCGTTACAATGAGCAGTTCTTC. Protein product: CASSAGYRYNEQFF. The variable domain in full, with the rest retrieved from reference TRBV19 and TRBJ2-1, is DGGITQSPKYLFRKEGQNVTLSCEQNLNHDAMYWYRQDPGQGLRLIYYSQIVNDFQKGDIAEGYSVSREKKESFPLTVTSAQKNPTAFYLCASSAGYRYNEQFFGPGTRLTVL.

The count of this clone is one. This sequence joins TRBV7-6 and TRBJ1-2; 7 positions match TRBD1. CDR1 and CDR2 (germline): SGHVS, FNYEAQ. The CDR3 contains 15 residues. J lost 8 bases, V lost 2 bases, and 11 bases had no gene match. The CDR3 DNA follows: TGTGCCAGCAGCTTATCTAACAGGGGATGGAGCGGCTACACCTTC. This codes for CASSLSNRGWSGYTF.

DNA for the CDR3: TGTGCCAGCAGTCGCCGCTCCGGGACTAGCGGAAAAAACATTCAGTACTTC. This translates into CASSRRSGTSGKNIQYF. The chain uses TRBV2 and TRBJ2-4, with TRBD2 matching 11 bases. The germline V gene encodes CDR1 SNHLY and CDR2 FYNNEI. The J segment lost 4 bases and the V segment lost 5 bases, leaving 10 bases of the junction unmatched. This CDR3 region has 17 residues.

The CDR3 region is CASSFSGTGWGWGGGYTF. CDR3 sequence (DNA): TGTGCCAGCAGTTTCTCCGGGACAGGGTGGGGGTGGGGTGGAGGCTACACCTTC. The rearrangement joins TRBV28 to TRBJ1-2; TRBD1 matches at 9 bases. The CDR3 is made up of 18 amino acids. V trimming: 3 bases; J trimming: 8 bases; junction bases outside the gene matches: 19. Germline V gene sequence: CDR1 MDHEN, CDR2 SYDVKM.

This clone was seen just once. This chain joins TRBV7-9 and TRBJ1-6; TRBD1 matches 8 bases. The CDR3 extends over 12 amino acids. Germline CDR1 is SEHNR and CDR2 is FQNEAQ (reference sequence). Trimming at V came to 5 bases and at J to 9 bases, leaving 0 bases not matched to a gene. This chain's CDR3 is CASSDRGSPLHF. In nucleotides, the CDR3 is TGTGCCAGCAGCGACAGGGGTTCACCCCTCCACTTT.

Regarding this clone: A junction boundary mismatches the germline segment, possibly from a read error. This chain links TRBV10-3 with TRBJ2-5; a weak D match, TRBD2 (6 bases). The CDR3 runs 11 residues. Looked up from germline, CDR1 is ENHRY and CDR2 is SYGVKD. The CDR3 is CAISDGTLQDF. DNA of the CDR3: TGTGCCATCTCAGACGGGACTCTCCAGGACTTC.

The chain has TRBV28 and TRBJ2-3; TRBD2 aligns across 11 bases. Germline V gene data show CDR1 as MDHEN and CDR2 as SYDVKM. The ends lost 6 bases at V and 3 bases at J; junction bases unmatched: 11. The CDR3 covers 17 residues. The CDR3 region has the DNA TGTGCCAGCAGCCTTCCCTTCATAGCGGGAGGGACAGATACGCAGTATTTT. The encoded protein is CASSLPFIAGGTDTQYF. Supplemented by reference TRBV28 and TRBJ2-3, the full variable domain reads DVKVTQSSRYLVKRTGEKVFLECVQDMDHENMFWYRQDPGLGLRLIYFSYDVKMKEKGDIPEGYSVSREKKERFSLILESASTNQTSMYLCASSLPFIAGGTDTQYFGPGTRLTVL.

The V and J genes are TRBV9 and TRBJ1-5; weak D call: TRBD1 (6 bases). The germline V gene has CDR1 SGDLS and CDR2 YYNGEE. This CDR3 spans 14 amino acids. Trimming stripped 5 bases from V and 4 bases from J, with 13 bases between. This CDR3 is CASSQGTGNQPQHF. For the CDR3, the DNA is TGTGCCAGCAGTCAGGGGACCGGTAATCAGCCCCAGCATTTT.

The chain combines TRBV5-6 with TRBJ1-1, with D possibly being TRBD1 (5 bases). The CDR3 totals 16 residues. Trimming removed 0 bases at V and 5 bases at J, with 17 bases between. Germline lookup yields CDR1 SGHDT and CDR2 YYEEEE. CDR3 loop: CASSLVGQWGDTEAFF. CDR3 bases: TGTGCCAGCAGCTTGGTGGGCCAATGGGGGGATACTGAAGCTTTCTTT.

This clone appeared a few times. The J gene is TRBJ1-1, the V gene TRBV27, with unresolved D. CDR3 length: 13 amino acids. Looked up from germline, CDR1 is MNHEY and CDR2 is SMNVEV (reference sequence). The ends were cut back, 3 bases at V and 5 bases at J, with 10 bases in the middle. The CDR3 sequence is CASSLARWTEAFF. The CDR3 nucleotides are TGTGCCAGCAGTTTGGCCCGTTGGACTGAAGCTTTCTTT.

V usage is TRBV5-1 and J usage is TRBJ1-6, with 10 bases lining up with TRBD1. CDR3 length: 15 amino acids. After removal of 4 bases from V and 9 bases from J, the junction contained 7 bases not matched to a gene. Germline V gene sequence: CDR1 SGHRS, CDR2 YFSETQ. This chain's CDR3 is CASSPGDRGGSPLHF. DNA for the CDR3: TGCGCCAGCAGCCCGGGGGACAGGGGTGGTTCACCCCTCCACTTT.

The V gene is TRBV2, the J gene TRBJ1-1; 7 bases agree with TRBD1. The CDR3 contains 13 residues. Trimming removed 5 bases from V and 4 bases from J; junction bases left unmatched: 4. Germline lookup yields CDR1 SNHLY and CDR2 FYNNEI. In DNA, the CDR3 is TGTGCCAGCAGTTACAGGGGAGGCACTGAAGCTTTCTTT. Translated, it gives CASSYRGGTEAFF.

This clone occurred a few times. The chain carries TRBV9 and TRBJ2-3, with D possibly matching TRBD1 (6 bases). This CDR3 comprises 15 residues. Looked up from germline, CDR1 is SGDLS and CDR2 is YYNGEE. V gave up 0 bases and J gave up 2 bases, with 10 bases separating them. The CDR3 region has the DNA TGTGCCAGCAGCGTAGCAACAGGGAACACAGATACGCAGTATTTT. Residues: CASSVATGNTDTQYF.

The chain recombines TRBV4-2 with TRBJ2-1; a possible D gene is TRBD2 (5 bases). V lost 4 bases and J 8 bases, leaving 15 bases between the germline ends. Germline CDR1 LGHNA, CDR2 YNFKEQ. This CDR3 contains 14 residues. The CDR3 bases are TGTGCCAGCAGCCCGGGAACCAACCGCGATGAGCAGTTCTTC. It yields the protein CASSPGTNRDEQFF.

This clone was recorded a few times. V usage is TRBV27 and J usage is TRBJ2-5; TRBD2 aligns across 12 bases. The CDR3 has 18 residues. The V gene end was trimmed by 5 bases and the J gene end by 0 bases; junction bases not matched to a gene: 10. CDR1 and CDR2 from the germline V gene are MNHEY and SMNVEV (reference sequence). The CDR3 here is CASSPWGRLAGDQETQYF. The CDR3 DNA follows: TGTGCCAGCAGTCCATGGGGGCGACTAGCGGGGGACCAAGAGACCCAGTACTTC.

This clone appeared a single time. An end of the junction differs from the germline gene, which may be a read error. The chain has TRBV2 and TRBJ2-1; TRBD2 matches at 7 bases. Germline V CDR1 and CDR2: SNHLY, FYNNEI. This CDR3 is 13 amino acids long. The CDR3 is CASSPGTNRRGIF. The CDR3, as DNA: TGTGCCAGCAGCCCCGGGACTAACAGAAGAGGGATCTTC.

In this sample, this clone turned up once. The CDR3 DNA sequence: TGTGCCAGCAGCTTAGAAACAGTGAACACCGGGGAGCTGTTTTTT. Residues: CASSLETVNTGELFF. The chain uses TRBV7-9 and TRBJ2-2; the D is unclear. V lost 1 base and J 1 base, leaving 7 bases between the germline ends. This CDR3 comprises 15 residues. Germline CDR1 and CDR2: SEHNR and FQNEAQ (reference sequence).

The rearrangement joins TRBV2 to TRBJ2-3, with D possibly being TRBD1 (5 bases). The CDR3 is 16 amino acids. Germline CDR1 SNHLY, CDR2 FYNNEI. Between the trimmed V and J ends, which lost 4 bases and 0 bases, there was a span of 14 bases. CDR3 in DNA: TGTGCCAGCAGTGCAAGGTGGGGCAGGAGCACAGATACGCAGTATTTT. Translated, it gives CASSARWGRSTDTQYF.

The rearrangement joins TRBV5-1 to TRBJ1-2; D possibly corresponds to TRBD1 (5 bases). Germline values: CDR1 SGHRS, CDR2 YFSETQ. Trimming took 4 bases from V and 5 from J, leaving 18 bases between them. The CDR3 totals 15 residues. CDR3 residues: CASSTTLPGGYGYTF. CDR3 coding DNA: TGCGCCAGCAGCACCACCCTGCCCGGGGGTTATGGCTACACCTTC.